Each of the 14 T cell receptor beta chains below was sequenced from the same sample in a study of blood T cell repertoires in COVID-19 (dated by TCRdb to the early 2020s). The library was built by means of the immunoSEQ multiplex PCR assay. Sourced from immuneACCESS, this table was stored by TCRdb with only in-frame sequences that have V and J called. A share of the clones is absent; for the studies checked, an unresolved V gene accounts for under half, and the remainder has no known explanation. Counted in this sample were a few hundred thousand clones; roughly 80% of them appeared once. The ten largest make up less than 20% of the sample. Sample: peripheral blood. The receptors shown here come from an older person with COVID-19, enrolled during active disease.

This sequence joins TRBV27 and TRBJ1-1; D remains unclear. The CDR3 loop spans 16 amino acids. Germline loops: CDR1 MNHEY, CDR2 SMNVEV (reference sequence). Trimming removed 5 bases at V and 5 bases at J, with 21 bases between. CDR3 region: CASSKDLYRRATEAFF. Here the CDR3 DNA reads TGTGCCAGCAGTAAGGACCTCTATCGGCGGGCAACTGAAGCTTTCTTT.

The J gene is TRBJ2-5, the V gene TRBV6-2 or TRBV6-3; 7 bases fit TRBD2. J was trimmed by 4 bases and V by 4 bases; bases with no gene match: 3. Germline CDR1 reads MNHEY; CDR2 reads SVGEGT. CDR3 length: 13 amino acids. CDR3 nucleotides: TGTGCCAGCAGTTCGGGGGGATTAGAGACCCAGTACTTC. Protein product: CASSSGGLETQYF.

The V and J genes are TRBV10-3 and TRBJ2-2; D unclear. From germline, CDR1 is ENHRY and CDR2 SYGVKD. The CDR3 loop spans 11 amino acids. Trimming took off 4 bases at V and 6 bases at J, with 3 bases between the two ends. In DNA, the CDR3 is TGTGCCATCAGTGGGCCCGGGGAGCTGTTTTTT. This sequence encodes CAISGPGELFF.

The J gene is TRBJ1-1, the V gene TRBV19, with TRBD1 identical over 7 bases. Germline-derived CDR1 and CDR2 are LNHDA and SQIVND (reference sequence). J gave up 6 bases and V 1 base, and 5 bases lay outside the gene matches. The CDR3 runs 14 residues. The CDR3: CASSIGQGYAEAFF. Written as DNA, the CDR3 is TGTGCCAGTAGTATAGGACAGGGTTACGCTGAAGCTTTCTTT.

This clone was seen a handful of times. This sequence joins TRBV7-2 and TRBJ1-2; D is ambiguous. CDR1 SGHTA and CDR2 FQGNSA come from the germline V gene. The CDR3 has 17 amino acids. Trimming left V 5 bases short and J 2 bases short, with 21 bases between. CDR3 protein: CASSPQGTAGLNYGYTF. CDR3 nucleotide sequence: TGTGCCAGCAGCCCCCAAGGAACGGCGGGATTAAACTATGGCTACACCTTC.

CDR3 sequence (DNA): TGTGCCAGCAGTCGGTCAGCGGGAGTGGTCACCGGGGAGCTGTTTTTT. The encoded protein is CASSRSAGVVTGELFF. V and J are TRBV25-1 and TRBJ2-2, with 8 bases that match TRBD2. Germline CDR1 and CDR2: MGHDK and SYGVNS. J was trimmed by 4 bases and V by 5 bases; bases with no gene match: 9. CDR3 size: 16 residues.

The rearrangement joins TRBV7-9 to TRBJ2-1; 10 bases are shared with TRBD2. V gave up 1 base and J gave up 2 bases; unmatched junction bases: 5. This CDR3 region has 17 residues. Germline V gives CDR1 SEHNR, CDR2 FQNEAQ (reference sequence). Here the CDR3 reads CASSLGVTSGTYNEQFF. DNA for the CDR3: TGTGCCAGCAGCTTAGGGGTAACTAGCGGGACCTACAATGAGCAGTTCTTC.

The V and J genes are TRBV5-1 and TRBJ1-4, with 10 bases that match TRBD1. The CDR3 has 16 residues. V shed 0 bases, J shed 8 bases, and the junction held 7 bases outside the gene matches. Germline CDR1 is SGHRS and CDR2 is YFSETQ. CDR3 residues: CASSLEGQGKEEKLFF. The CDR3 DNA follows: TGCGCCAGCAGCTTGGAGGGACAGGGGAAGGAAGAAAAACTGTTTTTT.

The chain recombines TRBV6-5 with TRBJ1-3; TRBD1 might be the D (5 bases). The CDR3 spans 14 residues. CDR1 is MNHEY, CDR2 SVGAGI, per germline. Trimming shortened V by 4 bases and J by 7 bases, and 14 bases separated the two germline ends. The chain's CDR3 is CASSSSRDLNTIYF. The CDR3 region has the DNA TGTGCCAGCAGTTCGTCCCGGGACTTGAACACCATATATTTT.

This clone was seen a handful of times. The V gene is TRBV7-9, the J gene TRBJ1-2, with 7 bases aligning to TRBD1. Unmatched junction bases numbered 11, after V lost 5 bases and J lost 2 bases. CDR3 length: 16 amino acids. The germline V gene encodes CDR1 SEHNR and CDR2 FQNEAQ (reference sequence). The chain's CDR3 is CASSQRKGQINYGYTF. Here the CDR3 DNA reads TGTGCCAGCAGCCAGCGAAAGGGACAGATCAACTATGGCTACACCTTC.

This clone occurred a few times. The rearrangement uses TRBV24-1 and TRBJ2-1; TRBD1 matches at 8 bases. CDR3 length: 16 amino acids. Trimming at V came to 4 bases and at J to 7 bases, leaving 11 bases not matched to a gene. The germline gives CDR1 KGHDR, CDR2 SFDVKD. CDR3 coding DNA: TGTGCCACCAGTGACCCGACAGGGGAAAGAAGAAATGAGCAGTTCTTC. Protein sequence: CATSDPTGERRNEQFF.

CDR3 DNA sequence: TGTGCCAGCAGCGGCGTGGGCAGTGACTATGGCTACACCTTC. Protein sequence: CASSGVGSDYGYTF. The V gene is TRBV9, the J gene TRBJ1-2; D is uncertain. Germline-derived CDR1 and CDR2 are SGDLS and YYNGEE. The V end was cut by 3 bases, the J end by 3 bases, with 12 bases between. The CDR3 is 14 amino acids.

V usage is TRBV19 and J usage is TRBJ1-5; TRBD1 matches 8 bases. There are 14 residues in the CDR3. The trim removed 5 bases at V and 3 bases at J, leaving 3 bases unmatched. Germline CDR1 and CDR2: LNHDA and SQIVND (reference sequence). CDR3: CASSADRVNQPQHF. The DNA of the CDR3 is TGTGCCAGTAGTGCGGACAGGGTCAATCAGCCCCAGCATTTT.

The chain links TRBV19 to TRBJ2-3, with 7 bases identical to TRBD2. Unmatched junction bases numbered 10, after V lost 3 bases and J lost 4 bases. Looked up from germline, CDR1 is LNHDA and CDR2 is SQIVND (reference sequence). CDR3 length equals 16 residues. CDR3 sequence (DNA): TGTGCCAGTAGTATGGGGGGGGGTCTAGCCTCAGATACGCAGTATTTT. The encoded protein is CASSMGGGLASDTQYF.